The 18 T cell receptor beta chains below all came from one sample that was sequenced in a study of T cells in women clearing cervical HPV infection. The data were produced by immunoSEQ multiplex PCR, yet TCRdb's version contains in-frame clones alone and is incomplete. The sample includes around 31,000 clones. Sequences were obtained from blood buffy coat. Source of these receptors: a woman between 18 and 75 years old with a cervical HPV16 infection that either progressed to CIN3+ or cleared (not recorded which).

Concerning this clone itself: The CDR3 end lies 3 residues beyond the end of the read and is filled in from the germline J gene. V usage is TRBV7-9 and J usage is TRBJ2-1; 10 bases fit TRBD1. There are 15 residues in the CDR3. V shed 6 bases, J shed 4 bases, and the junction held 6 bases outside the gene matches. Germline CDR1 and CDR2: SEHNR and FQNEAQ (reference sequence). CDR3 DNA, as far as it was read: TGTGCCAGCAGACCAGGACAGGGGGGGTACAATGAG. It codes for CASRPGQGGYNE. The CDR3 in its entirety is CASRPGQGGYNEQFF.

To note about this clone: The sequenced fragment ends 3 residues before the CDR3 boundary, so the rest is inferred from the germline J gene. V gene TRBV12-3 or TRBV12-4 combines with J gene TRBJ1-1; D is unresolved. The CDR3 loop spans 13 amino acids. CDR3 bases read: TGTGCCAGCAGTTTCGCACAGATAACGGCA. Protein product: CASSFAQITA. The complete CDR3 sequence is CASSFAQITAAFF.

Concerning this clone itself: The CDR3 extends 3 residues past the end of the read, so its final part is completed from the germline J gene. The V call is TRBV6-2 or TRBV6-3, the J call TRBJ2-3, with TRBD2 matching over 8 bases. CDR3 length: 13 amino acids. The germline V gene encodes CDR1 MNHEY and CDR2 SVGEGT. CDR3 DNA, as far as it was read: TGTGCCAGCAGGGGAGCGGGGGCACCGGCG. This sequence encodes CASRGAGAPA. The whole CDR3 reads CASRGAGAPAQYF.

To note about this clone: The read ends 3 residues shy of where the CDR3 ends; the end is completed using the germline J gene. The chain combines TRBV19 with TRBJ1-1; 7 bases are shared with TRBD1. V lost 10 bases, J lost 1 base, and 6 bases stayed unmatched. The CDR3 runs to 13 residues. From germline, CDR1 is LNHDA and CDR2 SQIVND (reference sequence). CDR3 DNA (partial): TGTGCCACCCAGACAGGGCGGAACACTGAA. This sequence encodes CATQTGRNTE. The full-length CDR3 reads as CATQTGRNTEAFF. The full variable domain, in which reference TRBV19 and TRBJ1-1 provide the parts outside the CDR3, is DGGITQSPKYLFRKEGQNVTLSCEQNLNHDAMYWYRQDPGQGLRLIYYSQIVNDFQKGDIAEGYSVSREKKESFPLTVTSAQKNPTAFYLCATQTGRNTEAFFGQGTRLTVV.

Comments on this clone: The read ends 3 residues before the CDR3 terminus; that terminus is restored from the germline J gene. The chain combines TRBV30 with TRBJ1-2; perhaps TRBD1 as D (6 bases). CDR3 length equals 13 residues. CDR1 and CDR2 (germline): GTSNPN, SVGIG (reference sequence). The DNA read from the CDR3 is TGTGCCTGGAGTGTGGGAGGGACAAACATC. Amino acid sequence: CAWSVGGTNI. The entire CDR3 protein is CAWSVGGTNIYTF.

About this clone: The read gets to within 3 residues of the CDR3 end, and the germline J gene fills in the rest. V usage is TRBV7-9 and J usage is TRBJ2-1, with D tentatively TRBD1 (6 bases). Germline V lookup: CDR1 SEHNR, CDR2 FQNEAQ (reference sequence). V gave up 2 bases and J gave up 8 bases, with 13 bases separating them. The length of the CDR3 is 14 residues. The part of the CDR3 DNA that was read is TGTGCCAGCAGCTTAACCAGGACAGAATATGAG. Translating it yields CASSLTRTEYE. The CDR3 as a whole reads CASSLTRTEYEQFF.

Concerning this clone: The CDR3 end falls 3 residues outside the read, so it is completed with the germline J gene. The V call is TRBV6-2 or TRBV6-3, the J call TRBJ2-3; TRBD2 agrees at 10 bases. V was clipped by 5 bases and J by 2 bases; unmatched bases: 1. The CDR3 consists of 14 residues. CDR1 MNHEY and CDR2 SVGEGT come from the germline V gene. CDR3 residues: CASSGLADTDTQYF. The part of the CDR3 DNA that was read is TGTGCCAGCAGTGGACTAGCGGACACAGATACG.

On this clone: The read ends 3 residues shy of where the CDR3 ends; the end is completed using the germline J gene. The rearrangement uses TRBV12-3 or TRBV12-4 and TRBJ2-1; a weak D match, TRBD1 (6 bases). The V end lost 2 bases, the J end lost 5 bases, and 10 bases lay between the germline ends. This CDR3 is built from 14 residues. CDR3 protein: CASSLTRGNNEQFF. The sequenced part of the CDR3 DNA is TGTGCCAGCAGTTTAACCAGGGGTAACAATGAG.

Note on this clone: The CDR3 end lies 3 residues beyond the end of the read and is filled in from the germline J gene. The chain is built from TRBV9 and TRBJ2-4; D remains ambiguous. The CDR3 is 13 residues long. Trimming stripped 3 bases from V and 7 bases from J, with 11 bases between. Germline V gene lookup returns CDR1 SGDLS and CDR2 YYNGEE. The sequenced CDR3 bases are TGTGCCAGCAGCGGCCAAGATCGGAACATT. Residues: CASSGQDRNI. The complete CDR3 reads CASSGQDRNIQYF.

Comment on this clone: The observed sequence ends 3 residues before the CDR3 terminus, with the missing tail filled in from the germline J gene. This chain joins TRBV30 and TRBJ2-3; possibly TRBD1 or TRBD2 for D (5 bases each). The CDR3 has 13 residues. Germline CDR1 reads GTSNPN; CDR2 reads SVGIG (reference sequence). The CDR3 bases that were read are TGTGCCTGGTCCAGGTCCAGGGAGCAGCCG. It codes for CAWSRSREQP. The whole CDR3 is CAWSRSREQPQYF.

As concerns this clone: The read terminates 3 residues before the CDR3 end, so the remaining end is supplied by the germline J gene. The V gene is TRBV18, the J gene TRBJ1-2; D not certain. The CDR3 is 16 amino acids. Germline-derived CDR1 and CDR2 are KGHSH and LQKENI. CDR3 DNA, as far as it was read: TGTGCCAGCTCACTAAGCGACCCCTTGATTGCGGGCGAC. This encodes CASSLSDPLIAGD. The CDR3 in its entirety is CASSLSDPLIAGDYTF. The whole variable domain, filled in from reference TRBV18 and TRBJ1-2, reads NAGVMQNPRHLVRRRGQEARLRCSPMKGHSHVYWYRQLPEEGLKFMVYLQKENIIDESGMPKERFSAEFPKEGPSILRIQQVVRGDSAAYFCASSLSDPLIAGDYTFGSGTRLTVV.

Regarding this clone: With the read ending 3 residues before the CDR3 end, the germline J gene is used to fill in that end. The chain combines TRBV19 with TRBJ1-2; D unclear. Germline loops: CDR1 LNHDA, CDR2 SQIVND (reference sequence). Between the trimmed V and J ends, which lost 6 bases and 6 bases, there was a span of 8 bases. The CDR3 contains 11 residues. Here the CDR3 reads CASRLMHGYTF. CDR3 bases read: TGTGCCAGTAGGCTAATGCATGGC.

The DNA read from the CDR3 is TGTGCCAGCAGCCGTAGTGGGACAGCCTATGGC. Translating it yields CASSRSGTAYG. The whole CDR3 region reads CASSRSGTAYGYTF. The chain combines TRBV5-6 with TRBJ1-2; 7 nucleotides line up with TRBD1. Read coverage stops 3 residues before the CDR3 terminus; the germline J gene supplies the remainder. This CDR3 is 14 amino acids long. Trimming removed 4 bases from V and 4 bases from J; junction bases left unmatched: 7. The germline gives CDR1 SGHDT, CDR2 YYEEEE.

A note on this clone: The read gets to within 3 residues of the CDR3 end, and the germline J gene fills in the rest. The rearrangement uses TRBV29-1 and TRBJ2-3; tentatively, D is TRBD1 (6 bases). Germline CDR1 and CDR2: SQVTM and ANQGSEA. CDR3 length: 14 residues. CDR3 residues: CSVMTGHSNQPQYF. The sequenced part of the CDR3 DNA is TGCAGCGTAATGACAGGTCATAGCAATCAGCCG.

Details on this clone: With the read ending 3 residues before the CDR3 end, the germline J gene is used to fill in that end. The V gene is TRBV19, the J gene TRBJ2-7; TRBD2 matches 9 bases. The junction had 7 bases not matched to a gene; V was cut back by 5 bases and J by 2 bases. This CDR3 spans 15 amino acids. Per germline, CDR1 LNHDA and CDR2 SQIVND (reference sequence). The DNA read from the CDR3 is TGTGCCAGTAGTTCGGTAGCGGGAGTGACCTACGAG. Translation: CASSSVAGVTYE. The CDR3 in its entirety is CASSSVAGVTYEQYF.

Details on this clone: The sequence runs out 3 residues before the end of the CDR3; the remainder is reconstructed from the germline J gene. The V and J genes are TRBV20-1 and TRBJ2-5; TRBD2 agrees at 14 bases. The CDR3 extends over 15 amino acids. The germline V gene encodes CDR1 DFQATT and CDR2 SNEGSKA (reference sequence). J was trimmed by 3 bases and V by 3 bases; bases with no gene match: 3. The CDR3 sequence is CSARGLAGDEETQYF. CDR3 DNA, as far as it was read: TGCAGTGCTAGGGGACTAGCGGGAGATGAAGAGACC.

Regarding this clone: The read comes to an end 3 residues before the CDR3 does, leaving the germline J gene to fill in the end. The chain couples TRBV11-1 to TRBJ1-2; D remains unclear. V lost 4 bases and J lost 5, with 8 bases in between. Germline CDR1 reads SGHAT; CDR2 reads FQDESV (reference sequence). The CDR3 runs to 12 residues. CDR3 DNA, as far as it was read: TGTGCCAGCAGCTCGACGGGGTATGGC. It specifies CASSSTGYG. The complete CDR3 protein is CASSSTGYGYTF.

In the case of this clone: The CDR3 end falls 3 residues outside the read, so it is completed with the germline J gene. This sequence joins TRBV5-1 and TRBJ2-1; 7 bases agree with TRBD1. CDR1 and CDR2 from the germline V gene are SGHRS and YFSETQ. This CDR3 contains 15 residues. J was trimmed by 0 bases and V by 4 bases; bases with no gene match: 4. The CDR3 bases that were read are TGCGCCAGCAGCGTACAGGGGAGCTCCTACAATGAG. Residues: CASSVQGSSYNE. The complete CDR3 protein is CASSVQGSSYNEQFF.